These 6 T cell receptor beta chains share one sample of origin, sequenced in a study of cytomegalovirus exposure and HLA in healthy donors. The PCR contained 60 Vbeta and 13 Jbeta primers. TCRdb's table, derived via immunoSEQ multiplex PCR, lists solely in-frame clones and lacks some. Of roughly 100,000 clones detected, roughly four fifths appear once; the ten largest clones hold roughly 3.9%. The sequenced sample consisted of PBMCs. The receptor set was obtained from a man in his sixties in good health and CMV-seronegative.

This clone has just a few counts. The J gene is TRBJ2-2, the V gene TRBV5-6; D is unresolved. Germline V gene lookup returns CDR1 SGHDT and CDR2 YYEEEE. V gave up 2 bases and J gave up 0 bases, with 8 bases separating them. The length of the CDR3 is 15 residues. In DNA form, the CDR3 reads TGTGCCAGCAGCTTTAGCCCAGCGAACACCGGGGAGCTGTTTTTT. It specifies CASSFSPANTGELFF.

The genes are TRBV7-2 and TRBJ2-4, with 15 bases lining up with TRBD2. Per germline, CDR1 SGHTA and CDR2 FQGNSA. J gave up 9 bases and V 2 bases, and 8 bases lay outside the gene matches. The CDR3 contains 17 residues. The CDR3 region is CASSLLGLAGGEGIQYF. CDR3 coding DNA: TGTGCCAGCAGCTTATTAGGACTAGCGGGGGGGGAGGGCATTCAGTACTTC.

The gene calls are TRBV5-4 and TRBJ2-5, with a tentative D call TRBD1 (6 bases). This CDR3 has 14 amino acids. Germline V lookup: CDR1 SGHNT, CDR2 YYREEE (reference sequence). Trimming pared 4 bases from V and 1 base from J, leaving 11 bases between. The CDR3 DNA follows: TGTGCCAGCAGCCCAGGGACACTCCAAGAGACCCAGTACTTC. Translation: CASSPGTLQETQYF.

V and J are TRBV19 and TRBJ2-1; tentatively, D is TRBD1 (6 bases). This CDR3 spans 16 amino acids. V lost 6 bases to trimming and J lost 1 base, with 16 bases between them. Germline CDR1 and CDR2: LNHDA and SQIVND (reference sequence). CDR3 region: CASSPTGTESYNEQFF. The CDR3 DNA reads TGTGCCAGTAGCCCAACAGGGACCGAGTCCTACAATGAGCAGTTCTTC.

V and J are TRBV28 and TRBJ1-2; 8 nucleotides align to TRBD1. The junction had 11 bases not matched to a gene; V was cut back by 6 bases and J by 11 bases. CDR1 is MDHEN, CDR2 SYDVKM, per germline. CDR3 size: 13 residues. For the CDR3, the DNA is TGTGCCAGCAGGCCCCCCGGGACAGGCATTTACACCTTC. Translating gives CASRPPGTGIYTF.

This clone showed up just a few times. This rearrangement joins TRBV25-1 to TRBJ2-5; 9 nucleotides align to TRBD1. From germline, CDR1 is MGHDK and CDR2 SYGVNS. The CDR3 is 17 residues long. V gave up 1 base and J gave up 0 bases; unmatched junction bases: 6. The DNA for the CDR3 is TGTGCCAGCAGTGAATCGCCGACAGGGGGAAACCAAGAGACCCAGTACTTC. It encodes CASSESPTGGNQETQYF.